This TCR beta chain was identified in a study of blood T cell repertoires in COVID-19. Across the whole study: Material from acute and convalescent COVID-19 was sourced from the United States, Italy and Spain.

Sequenced by immunoSEQ multiplex PCR; TCRdb stores in-frame clones only, minus some. Of 250,000 or so clones in the sample, under 90% were seen once. This CDR3 region has 15 residues. Looked up from germline, CDR1 is SGHRS and CDR2 is YFSETQ. Trimming cost V 4 bases and J 5 bases, with 17 bases left between them. This clone was counted a few times. Participants were aged roughly 18 to 90 years, lived in about 26 US areas, and enrolled virtually. The chain employs TRBV5-1 and TRBJ2-3, with a possible D match to TRBD1 (6 bases). The origin of this receptor is a man aged 55 to 70 who had recovered from COVID-19. Source material: PBMCs or T cells enriched from blood (not recorded which). The CDR3 loop is CASSLRDIRRDTQYF. CDR3 sequence (DNA): TGCGCCAGCAGCCTCAGGGACATCCGGAGAGATACGCAGTATTTT.